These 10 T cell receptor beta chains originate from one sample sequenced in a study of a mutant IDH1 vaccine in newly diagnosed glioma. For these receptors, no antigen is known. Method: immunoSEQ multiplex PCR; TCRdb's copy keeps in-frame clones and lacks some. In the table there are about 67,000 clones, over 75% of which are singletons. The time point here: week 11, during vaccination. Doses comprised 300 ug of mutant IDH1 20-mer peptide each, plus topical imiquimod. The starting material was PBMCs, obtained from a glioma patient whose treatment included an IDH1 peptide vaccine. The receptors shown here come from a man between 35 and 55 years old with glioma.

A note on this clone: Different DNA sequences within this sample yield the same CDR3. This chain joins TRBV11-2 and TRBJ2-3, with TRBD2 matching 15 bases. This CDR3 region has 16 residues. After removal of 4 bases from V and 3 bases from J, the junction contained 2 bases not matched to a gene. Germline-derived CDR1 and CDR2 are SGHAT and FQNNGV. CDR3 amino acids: CASSSGTSGGTDTQYF. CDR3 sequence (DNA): TGTGCCAGCAGCTCTGGGACTAGCGGGGGGACAGATACGCAGTATTTT. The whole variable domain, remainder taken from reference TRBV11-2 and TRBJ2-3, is EAGVAQSPRYKIIEKRQSVAFWCNPISGHATLYWYQQILGQGPKLLIQFQNNGVVDDSQLPKDRFSAERLKGVDSTLKIQPAKLEDSAVYLCASSSGTSGGTDTQYFGPGTRLTVL.

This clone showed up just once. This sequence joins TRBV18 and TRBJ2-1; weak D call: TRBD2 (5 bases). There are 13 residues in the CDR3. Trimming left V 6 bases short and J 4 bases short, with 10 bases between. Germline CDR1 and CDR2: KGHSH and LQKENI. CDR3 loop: CASSPTIYNEQFF. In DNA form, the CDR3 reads TGTGCCAGCTCCCCGACTATATACAATGAGCAGTTCTTC.

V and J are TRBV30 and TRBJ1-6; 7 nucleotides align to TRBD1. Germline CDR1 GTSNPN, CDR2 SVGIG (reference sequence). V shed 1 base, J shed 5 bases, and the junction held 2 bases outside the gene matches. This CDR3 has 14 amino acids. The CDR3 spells CAWSAGGNNSPLHF. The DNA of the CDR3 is TGTGCCTGGAGTGCAGGGGGAAATAATTCACCCCTCCACTTT.

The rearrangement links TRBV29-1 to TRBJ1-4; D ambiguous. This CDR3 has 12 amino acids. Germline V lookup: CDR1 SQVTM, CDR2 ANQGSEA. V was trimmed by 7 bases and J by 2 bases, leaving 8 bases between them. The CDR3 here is CSGGVTNEKLFF. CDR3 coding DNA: TGCAGCGGTGGGGTTACTAATGAAAAACTGTTTTTT.

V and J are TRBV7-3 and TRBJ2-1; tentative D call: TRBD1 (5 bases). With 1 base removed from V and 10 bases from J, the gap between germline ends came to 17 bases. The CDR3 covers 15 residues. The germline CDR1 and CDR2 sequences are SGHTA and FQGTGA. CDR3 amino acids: CASSLMAGLEMEQFF. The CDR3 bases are TGTGCCAGCAGCTTAATGGCAGGGCTGGAGATGGAGCAGTTCTTC.

The CDR3 reads CAWSVSVYYEQYV. The CDR3 bases are TGTGCCTGGAGTGTATCAGTGTACTACGAGCAGTACGTC. The V gene is TRBV30, the J gene TRBJ2-7; D gene ambiguous. CDR1 is GTSNPN and CDR2 is SVGIG in the germline V gene (reference sequence). This CDR3 comprises 13 residues. V was pared by 0 bases and J by 3 bases, with 9 bases between.

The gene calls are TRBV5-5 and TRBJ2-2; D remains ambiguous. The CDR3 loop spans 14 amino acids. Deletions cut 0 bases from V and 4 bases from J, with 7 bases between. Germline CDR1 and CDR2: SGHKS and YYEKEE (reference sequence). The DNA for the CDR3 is TGTGCCAGCAGCTTGGGTCCTCCCACCGGGGAGCTGTTTTTT. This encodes CASSLGPPTGELFF.

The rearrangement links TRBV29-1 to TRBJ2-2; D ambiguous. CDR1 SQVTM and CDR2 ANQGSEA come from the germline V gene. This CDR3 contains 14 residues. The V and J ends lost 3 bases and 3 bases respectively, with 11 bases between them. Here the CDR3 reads CSVESPAHTGELFF. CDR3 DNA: TGCAGCGTTGAGAGCCCAGCGCACACCGGGGAGCTGTTTTTT.

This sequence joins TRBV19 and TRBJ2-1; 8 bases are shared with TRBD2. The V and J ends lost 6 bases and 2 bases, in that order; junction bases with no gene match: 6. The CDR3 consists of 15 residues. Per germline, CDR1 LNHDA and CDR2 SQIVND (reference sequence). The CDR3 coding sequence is TGTGCCAGTAGCACTCGACTAGCGACCTACAATGAGCAGTTCTTC. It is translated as CASSTRLATYNEQFF.

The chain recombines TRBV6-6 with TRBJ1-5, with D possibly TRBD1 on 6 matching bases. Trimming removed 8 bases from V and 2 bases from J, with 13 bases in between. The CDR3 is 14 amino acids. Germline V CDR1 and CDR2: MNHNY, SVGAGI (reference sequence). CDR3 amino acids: CASSGGWGNQPQHF. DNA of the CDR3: TGTGCCAGCTCCGGGGGCTGGGGCAATCAGCCCCAGCATTTT.